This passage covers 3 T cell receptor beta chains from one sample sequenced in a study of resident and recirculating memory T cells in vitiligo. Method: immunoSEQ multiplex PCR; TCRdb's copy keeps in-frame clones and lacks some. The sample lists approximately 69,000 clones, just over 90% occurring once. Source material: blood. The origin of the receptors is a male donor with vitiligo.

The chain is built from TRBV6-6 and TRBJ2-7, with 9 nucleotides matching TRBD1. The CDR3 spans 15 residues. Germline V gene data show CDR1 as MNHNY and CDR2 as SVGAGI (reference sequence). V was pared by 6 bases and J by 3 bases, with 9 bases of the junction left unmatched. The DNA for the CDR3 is TGTGCCAGCAGCCGAGGGGGACAGGGAGGCTACGAGCAGTACTTC. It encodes CASSRGGQGGYEQYF.

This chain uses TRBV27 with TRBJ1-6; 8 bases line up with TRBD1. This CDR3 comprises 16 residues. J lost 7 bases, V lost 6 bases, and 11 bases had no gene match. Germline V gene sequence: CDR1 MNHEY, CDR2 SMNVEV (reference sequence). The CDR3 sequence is CASRPLTGGRNSPLHF. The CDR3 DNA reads TGTGCCAGCAGACCACTCACAGGGGGTCGGAATTCACCCCTCCACTTT.

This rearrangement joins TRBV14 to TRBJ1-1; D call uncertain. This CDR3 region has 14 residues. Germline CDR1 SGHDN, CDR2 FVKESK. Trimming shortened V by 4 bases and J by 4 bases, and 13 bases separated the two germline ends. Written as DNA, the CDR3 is TGTGCCAGCAGCCCCCCGAGGGAGGGCACTGAAGCTTTCTTT. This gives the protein CASSPPREGTEAFF.